Following are 30 T cell receptor beta chains from one sample sequenced in a study of molecular identifiers for immune sequencing clone quantification. TCRdb called the PCR reads again in MiXCR, with one record for every CDR3 protein. The sample has a few hundred thousand distinct CDR3 sequences; less than 30% are singletons. What was sequenced was naive CD8+ T cells from blood, with Jurkat cell RNA spiked in. This sample's subset: FACS-sorted CD8+CD4-CCR7+CD45RA+ naive T cells. These receptors originate from a human donor in good health. Some libraries in this study had Jurkat cell RNA spiked in.

The V gene is TRBV5-6, the J gene TRBJ2-5; possibly TRBD2 for D (5 bases). The CDR3 loop spans 13 amino acids. Germline V lookup: CDR1 SGHDT, CDR2 YYEEEE. Trimming stripped 4 bases from V and 5 bases from J, with 12 bases between. The CDR3 loop reads CASSPRDWETQYF. The CDR3, as DNA: TGTGCCAGCAGCCCGAGGGATTGGGAGACCCAGTACTTC.

This clonotype was seen more than once but under ten times. The J gene is TRBJ2-7, the V gene TRBV29-1; D is ambiguous. The CDR3 totals 13 residues. V lost 3 bases to trimming and J lost 1 base, with 10 bases between them. Germline V CDR1 and CDR2: SQVTM, ANQGSEA. For the CDR3, the DNA is TGCAGCGTTGAGTGGCTAGGGTCCTACGAGCAGTACTTC. Translating gives CSVEWLGSYEQYF.

V and J are TRBV18 and TRBJ2-7; the D call may be TRBD1 or TRBD2 (5 bases each). Trimming removed 6 bases at V and 5 bases at J, with 32 bases between. This CDR3 region has 19 residues. Germline CDR1 reads KGHSH; CDR2 reads LQKENI. CDR3 in amino acids: CASSPQGPRAPMVPDEQYF. CDR3 nucleotide sequence: TGTGCCAGCTCTCCCCAGGGACCCAGGGCCCCTATGGTCCCCGACGAGCAGTACTTC.

This clonotype was found a few times. This chain links TRBV2 with TRBJ1-1; D gene unclear. From germline, CDR1 is SNHLY and CDR2 FYNNEI. The V and J ends lost 10 bases and 1 base respectively, with 16 bases between them. CDR3 length: 14 amino acids. This chain's CDR3 is CATARTGWNTEAFF. In nucleotides, the CDR3 is TGTGCCACCGCACGGACGGGCTGGAACACTGAAGCTTTCTTT.

Points on this clonotype: A much larger clone differs from this one at a single base, so this may be a read error. The gene calls are TRBV9 and TRBJ2-7, with D possibly being TRBD1 (5 bases). CDR1 is SGDLS, CDR2 YYNGEE, per germline. V was shortened by 3 bases and J by 6 bases, with 10 bases between the two germline ends. This CDR3 is built from 12 residues. The DNA of the CDR3 is TGTGCCAGCAGCGCCGACAGTTTCGAGCAGTACTTC. It encodes CASSADSFEQYF.

The chain is built from TRBV20-1 and TRBJ2-1; 8 bases line up with TRBD2. The CDR3 is made up of 19 amino acids. Germline lookup yields CDR1 DFQATT and CDR2 SNEGSKA (reference sequence). The V segment lost 1 base and the J segment 0 bases; nucleotides outside the gene matches: 14. The CDR3 coding sequence is TGCAGTGCTAGAGCGCAGGGAGGCCTAGCGGGCATCTCCTACAATGAGCAGTTCTTC. Its translation: CSARAQGGLAGISYNEQFF.

To note about this clonotype: This sequence may be a read error, since a much larger clone differs from it by one base. The chain employs TRBV7-2 and TRBJ1-1, with D possibly TRBD1 on 5 matching bases. CDR1 is SGHTA and CDR2 is FQGNSA in the germline V gene. The CDR3 consists of 15 residues. The CDR3 region has the DNA TGTGCCGGCAGGACTGCCGGGGGAGGAGACACTGAAGCTTTCTTT. Translated, it gives CAGRTAGGGDTEAFF.

The J gene is TRBJ2-1, the V gene TRBV4-2; D possibly matches TRBD1 or TRBD2 (5 bases each). Per germline, CDR1 LGHNA and CDR2 YNFKEQ. CDR3 length equals 16 residues. V was trimmed by 0 bases and J by 6 bases, leaving 15 bases between them. The CDR3 here is CASSQEGVLGVNEQFF. CDR3 nucleotide sequence: TGTGCCAGCAGCCAAGAGGGGGTGCTGGGGGTCAATGAGCAGTTCTTC.

There are a few counts of this clonotype. The rearrangement links TRBV29-1 to TRBJ1-1; perhaps TRBD1 as D (5 bases). CDR1 and CDR2 from the germline V gene are SQVTM and ANQGSEA. Trimming shortened V by 3 bases and J by 1 base, and 12 bases separated the two germline ends. This CDR3 contains 14 residues. CDR3: CSVDGQGGNTEAFF. The CDR3 bases are TGCAGCGTTGACGGGCAGGGAGGGAACACTGAAGCTTTCTTT.

This rearrangement joins TRBV28 to TRBJ2-7, with unresolved D. The CDR3 is made up of 14 amino acids. Trimming pared 6 bases from V and 10 bases from J, leaving 22 bases between. Germline CDR1 reads MDHEN; CDR2 reads SYDVKM. The CDR3 coding sequence is TGTGCCAGCAGCCCCACCACGGACCCAGGCGGCCAGTACTTC. Translation gives CASSPTTDPGGQYF. Supplemented by reference TRBV28 and TRBJ2-7, the full variable domain reads DVKVTQSSRYLVKRTGEKVFLECVQDMDHENMFWYRQDPGLGLRLIYFSYDVKMKEKGDIPEGYSVSREKKERFSLILESASTNQTSMYLCASSPTTDPGGQYFGPGTRLTVT.

This clonotype was detected many times. The chain uses TRBV7-2 and TRBJ1-1; no clear D gene. Trimming took 1 base from V and 1 from J, leaving 10 bases between them. CDR1 is SGHTA and CDR2 is FQGNSA in the germline V gene. The CDR3 runs 15 residues. CDR3 DNA sequence: TGTGCCAGCAGCTTAGGAGGAGAATGGAACACTGAAGCTTTCTTT. Amino acids: CASSLGGEWNTEAFF.

The chain combines TRBV20-1 with TRBJ2-1; 8 bases map to TRBD1. Losses at the gene ends were 3 bases for V and 8 bases for J; bases not matched to a gene: 6. Per germline, CDR1 DFQATT and CDR2 SNEGSKA (reference sequence). The CDR3 spans 13 residues. CDR3 sequence reads: CSARTYRGDEQFF. The CDR3 coding sequence is TGCAGTGCTAGGACTTACAGGGGGGATGAGCAGTTCTTC.

Concerning this clonotype: This may be a read error: a much more frequent sequence differs by one nucleotide. The chain employs TRBV30 and TRBJ2-6; D is possibly TRBD1 or TRBD2 (5 bases each). CDR3 length: 13 residues. The germline V gene encodes CDR1 GTSNPN and CDR2 SVGIG (reference sequence). CDR3 residues: CAWRGGGANGLTF. As DNA, the CDR3 is TGTGCCTGGAGAGGAGGTGGGGCCAACGGCCTGACTTTC.

This clonotype occurred a few times. The chain recombines TRBV6-9 with TRBJ2-5, with 12 bases fitting TRBD2. V gave up 7 bases and J gave up 4 bases; unmatched junction bases: 7. CDR3 size: 15 residues. Per germline, CDR1 MNHGY and CDR2 SVAAGI. CDR3 protein: CASMSSGGAGETQYF. CDR3 in DNA: TGTGCCAGCATGTCTAGCGGGGGGGCGGGAGAGACCCAGTACTTC.

This clonotype was found many times. The chain carries TRBV7-9 and TRBJ2-3; 7 nucleotides line up with TRBD1. V gave up 5 bases and J gave up 5 bases; unmatched junction bases: 4. Germline loops: CDR1 SEHNR, CDR2 FQNEAQ (reference sequence). There are 13 residues in the CDR3. The CDR3: CASSEGAVDTQYF. For the CDR3, the DNA is TGTGCCAGCAGCGAGGGGGCTGTAGATACGCAGTATTTT.

As DNA, the CDR3 is TGTGCCAGCAGCGCGGGACTAGCGGGGGCAGATACGCAGTATTTT. Translated, it gives CASSAGLAGADTQYF. The chain combines TRBV5-4 with TRBJ2-3, with 14 positions matching TRBD2. J gave up 4 bases and V 4 bases, and 2 bases lay outside the gene matches. The CDR3 contains 15 residues. Germline CDR1 reads SGHNT; CDR2 reads YYREEE (reference sequence).

Many counts were recorded for this clonotype. The genes are TRBV14 and TRBJ2-7, with 10 bases fitting TRBD2. CDR1 is SGHDN and CDR2 is FVKESK in the germline V gene. This CDR3 contains 15 residues. V was clipped by 5 bases and J by 3 bases; unmatched bases: 7. The CDR3 loop is CASSKPASGSYEQYF. CDR3 bases: TGTGCCAGCAGCAAGCCGGCTAGCGGGAGCTACGAGCAGTACTTC.

This clonotype was recorded many times. This rearrangement joins TRBV27 to TRBJ2-7, with 9 positions matching TRBD1. V shed 6 bases, J shed 3 bases, and the junction held 3 bases outside the gene matches. The CDR3 covers 13 residues. Per the germline V gene, CDR1 is MNHEY and CDR2 is SMNVEV (reference sequence). The CDR3 sequence is CASRDRGNYEQYF. The CDR3 DNA follows: TGTGCCAGCAGAGACAGGGGGAACTACGAGCAGTACTTC.

Turning to this clonotype: At one end the junction does not follow the germline gene, possibly because of a read error. The rearrangement links TRBV4-3 to TRBJ1-5, with D tentatively TRBD1 (5 bases). CDR1 is LGHNA, CDR2 YSLEER, per germline. The CDR3 is 14 residues long. The CDR3 region has the DNA TGCGCCAGCAGCCAAGATCGAGGGGTCCAGCCCCAGCGTTTT. As protein: CASSQDRGVQPQRF.

A few counts support this clonotype. The rearrangement links TRBV20-1 to TRBJ1-2; D may be TRBD1 (5 bases). Trimming left V 5 bases short and J 8 bases short, with 9 bases between. The germline V gene encodes CDR1 DFQATT and CDR2 SNEGSKA (reference sequence). The CDR3 loop spans 10 amino acids. The CDR3 DNA reads TGCAGTGCTGACAGTGAGGGCTACACCTTC. Translated: CSADSEGYTF.

This clonotype was recorded a few times. The chain combines TRBV5-6 with TRBJ1-5; D possibly corresponds to TRBD1 (5 bases). Deletions cut 0 bases from V and 5 bases from J, with 12 bases between. Germline lookup yields CDR1 SGHDT and CDR2 YYEEEE. The CDR3 contains 15 residues. CDR3 sequence: CASSLGGRIDQPQHF. The CDR3 DNA follows: TGTGCCAGCAGCTTGGGGGGACGGATAGATCAGCCCCAGCATTTT.

This rearrangement joins TRBV19 to TRBJ1-6, with 10 bases aligning to TRBD1. The V gene's germline CDR1 is LNHDA and CDR2 SQIVND (reference sequence). V was clipped by 5 bases and J by 5 bases; unmatched bases: 3. This CDR3 contains 15 residues. CDR3 sequence reads: CASSLGTGDNSPLHF. CDR3 coding DNA: TGTGCCAGTAGTCTCGGGACAGGGGATAATTCACCCCTCCACTTT. The whole variable domain, remainder taken from reference TRBV19 and TRBJ1-6, is DGGITQSPKYLFRKEGQNVTLSCEQNLNHDAMYWYRQDPGQGLRLIYYSQIVNDFQKGDIAEGYSVSREKKESFPLTVTSAQKNPTAFYLCASSLGTGDNSPLHFGNGTRLTVT.

A remark on this clonotype: One end of the junction is discordant with germline, which a read error may explain. The chain employs TRBV9 and TRBJ2-3; perhaps TRBD1 as D (7 bases). From germline, CDR1 is SGDLS and CDR2 YYNGEE. The CDR3 has 18 residues. The CDR3 DNA reads TGTGCCAGCAGCGTAGTTGATGGGAGACAGGGAGGCACAGATGCGCAGTATTTT. It translates to CASSVVDGRQGGTDAQYF.

In its sample, this clonotype was seen many times. The chain couples TRBV7-2 to TRBJ2-7, with 11 bases that match TRBD2. Germline lookup yields CDR1 SGHTA and CDR2 FQGNSA. The CDR3 is 14 residues long. V gave up 4 bases and J gave up 5 bases; unmatched junction bases: 4. CDR3 in DNA: TGTGCCAGCAGCTCGACTAGCGGGAACGACGAGCAGTACTTC. It codes for CASSSTSGNDEQYF.

Note on this clonotype: An end of the junction does not agree with germline; a read error may underlie this. This chain links TRBV4-2 with TRBJ2-7, with D possibly matching TRBD2 (6 bases). The CDR3 is 15 residues long. Germline V gene lookup returns CDR1 LGHNA and CDR2 YNFKEQ. The CDR3 sequence is CASSQETGRSYGQYF. Here the CDR3 DNA reads TGTGCCAGCAGCCAGGAGACTGGGAGGTCCTACGGGCAGTACTTC.

V gene TRBV5-6 combines with J gene TRBJ1-3; D remains unclear. This CDR3 comprises 15 residues. CDR1 is SGHDT and CDR2 is YYEEEE in the germline V gene. V was shortened by 4 bases and J by 6 bases, with 17 bases between the two germline ends. CDR3 region: CASSLMRGQPNTIYF. The CDR3 bases are TGTGCCAGCAGCCTGATGCGCGGGCAGCCAAACACCATATATTTT.

The rearrangement joins TRBV6-5 to TRBJ2-2, with 9 bases aligning to TRBD1. This CDR3 has 16 amino acids. The V and J ends lost 7 bases and 1 base, in that order; junction bases with no gene match: 7. Germline CDR1 is MNHEY and CDR2 is SVGAGI. CDR3 in DNA: TGTGCCAGCACCTCCTACAGGGGGCAGAACACCGGGGAGCTGTTTTTT. It encodes CASTSYRGQNTGELFF.

The sample holds many counts of this clonotype. The chain recombines TRBV28 with TRBJ1-5; tentative D call: TRBD1 (6 bases). Germline V CDR1 and CDR2: MDHEN, SYDVKM. Trimming took off 6 bases at V and 6 bases at J, with 15 bases between the two ends. The CDR3 runs 14 residues. CDR3 sequence (DNA): TGTGCCAGCAGGGTGATACAGGGCACTCAGCCCCAGCATTTT. It is translated as CASRVIQGTQPQHF.

The chain couples TRBV20-1 to TRBJ2-2; 7 bases are a match to TRBD1. V lost 3 bases and J lost 0; bases outside the gene matches: 16. CDR1 is DFQATT and CDR2 is SNEGSKA in the germline V gene (reference sequence). This CDR3 is 19 amino acids long. CDR3 DNA: TGCAGTGCTAGGACGGGGACAGAATCGCCCCTAACGAACACCGGGGAGCTGTTTTTT. Translating gives CSARTGTESPLTNTGELFF.

The V call is TRBV28, the J call TRBJ2-1; D remains ambiguous. The V gene's germline CDR1 is MDHEN and CDR2 SYDVKM. CDR3 length: 15 amino acids. V lost 6 bases to trimming and J lost 5 bases, with 17 bases between them. The CDR3 loop is CASSRPRSVDNEQFF. In DNA form, the CDR3 reads TGTGCCAGCAGCCGGCCCCGGAGCGTCGACAATGAGCAGTTCTTC.